Listed below are T cell receptor beta chains from one sample, sequenced in a study of response to subunit inactivated influenza vaccine. From the RT-PCR reads, TCRdb called clonotypes with MiXCR, one entry per CDR3 protein. The profile shows around 150,000 distinct CDR3 sequences, 11% of them singletons. The source was non-naive T cells sorted from PBMCs, collected about 40 days after vaccination. The receptors derive from a man aged 50 or older who received an inactivated influenza vaccine. Each CDR3 is given with its conserved first and last residue. The order of the fields is V gene, clone size, D gene, J gene, CDR3 DNA, CDR3 protein. The D gene is left open where the match is weak. Some rows have no size entry. The others give once, few or many, or a class for an expanded clone.

>TRBV9|NA|NA|TRBJ1-1
TGTGCCAGCAGCGTAGAAGGAAAGGGTCAGACTGAAGCTTTCTTT
CASSVEGKGQTEAFF
>TRBV29-1|few|NA|TRBJ2-5
TGCAGCGTTGATGGGCTAGCGCAAGTGACCCAGTACTTC
CSVDGLAQVTQYF
>TRBV28|NA|NA|TRBJ1-5
TGTGCCAGCATGACTATGTCAAACAATCAGCCCCAGCATTTT
CASMTMSNNQPQHF
>TRBV29-1|few|TRBD2|TRBJ2-7
TGCAGCGTTGAAGGCGGGAGGACACGCGAGCAGTACTTC
CSVEGGRTREQYF
>TRBV29-1|many|TRBD2|TRBJ2-7
TGCAGCGTTGAGGGTCTAGCGGGTTCCTACGAGCAGTACTTC
CSVEGLAGSYEQYF
>TRBV11-2|few|TRBD2|TRBJ2-5
TGTGCCAGCAGCCGTCGAACTCCTAGCGGGGGGGCCTTCAACAATGAGGAGACCCAGTACTTC
CASSRRTPSGGAFNNEETQYF
>TRBV5-5|few|NA|TRBJ1-6
TGTGCCAGCAGCCCACGCCTGAATTCACCCCTCCACTTT
CASSPRLNSPLHF
>TRBV7-2|many|NA|TRBJ2-5
TGTGCCAGCAGCTTAGCCGGGTGGACTAAAGAGACCCAGTACTTC
CASSLAGWTKETQYF
>TRBV28|once|TRBD1|TRBJ2-5
TGTGCCAGCAAGACAGGGGGCAGCGAGACCCAGTACTTC
CASKTGGSETQYF
>TRBV28|few|NA|TRBJ1-5
TGTGCCAGCAGTTTCCCCCCCGGGGATCAGCCCCAGCATTTT
CASSFPPGDQPQHF
>TRBV6-2/TRBV6-3|few|TRBD1|TRBJ2-7
TGTGCCAGCACCCAGACCGGGACAGGGGTCTACGAGCAGTACTTC
CASTQTGTGVYEQYF
>TRBV10-3|many|TRBD2|TRBJ2-7
TGTGCCATCAGTGAGTCGATTAGACTAGCGGGGCACTACGAGCAGTACTTC
CAISESIRLAGHYEQYF
>TRBV6-5|few|NA|TRBJ2-1
TGTGCCAGCAGTTTCCTTTTGAGCGGAGTATACAATGAGCAGTTCTTC
CASSFLLSGVYNEQFF
>TRBV29-1|many|TRBD1|TRBJ2-3
TGCAGCGTTCAACGGGACAGGGGTACAGATACGCAGTATTTT
CSVQRDRGTDTQYF
>TRBV29-1|many|TRBD1|TRBJ1-4
TGCAGCGGCCGGGACAGCAATGAAAAACTGTTTTTT
CSGRDSNEKLFF
>TRBV6-6|many|NA|TRBJ2-3
TGTGCCAGCAGTCACGAGAATGGGGGCACGCAGTATTTT
CASSHENGGTQYF
>TRBV10-3|NA|TRBD2|TRBJ2-7
TGTGCCCATACTTGGCGGGAGGGCTACGAGCAGTACTTC
CAHTWREGYEQYF
>TRBV5-1|NA|NA|TRBJ1-4
TGCGCCAGCGGTCCCCTCGGGGGGTTCCGGGAAAAACTGTTTTTT
CASGPLGGFREKLFF
>TRBV9|few|TRBD1|TRBJ2-7
TGTGCCAGCAGCGTAGGAGGGGGACAGGGGTCCTACGAGCAGTACTTC
CASSVGGGQGSYEQYF
>TRBV5-5|many|NA|TRBJ2-1
TGTGCCAGCAGCCTGGACCCGAGCTCCTACAATGAGCAGTTCTTC
CASSLDPSSYNEQFF
>TRBV11-1|many|NA|TRBJ2-1
TGTGCCAGCAGCTTAGGGGGACAACAATACAATGAGCAGTTCTTC
CASSLGGQQYNEQFF
>TRBV11-2|many|NA|TRBJ2-7
TGTGCCAGCAGCGGTGGACACTGGTTAGGTGACGAGCAGTACTTC
CASSGGHWLGDEQYF
>TRBV4-3|many|NA|TRBJ2-7
TGCGCCAGCAGCCAAAGGGCAGGAGGAGCCTACGAGCAGTACTTC
CASSQRAGGAYEQYF
>TRBV10-3|many|NA|TRBJ2-7
TGTGCCATCAGTGAGTCGACTACGATATGGGGCGAGCAGTACTTC
CAISESTTIWGEQYF
>TRBV5-6|NA|NA|TRBJ2-3
TGTGCCAGCAGACAGGGGAGGGATACGCAGTATTTT
CASRQGRDTQYF
>TRBV24-1|few|TRBD2|TRBJ2-2
TGTGCCACCAGTGCTGGGCGGGTAGCGGGGGGCATCAACACCGGGGAGCTGTTTTTT
CATSAGRVAGGINTGELFF
>TRBV19|NA|TRBD1|TRBJ1-6
TGTGCCAGTAGTAGACAGGGGGATGGAAATTCACCCCTCCACTTT
CASSRQGDGNSPLHF
>TRBV7-8|few|NA|TRBJ2-3
TGTGCCAGCAGCTTAAATCACTACCCAGATACGCAGTATTTT
CASSLNHYPDTQYF
>TRBV7-9|many|NA|TRBJ2-2
TGTGCCAGCAGCTTCCCCGGGGAGCTGTTTTTT
CASSFPGELFF